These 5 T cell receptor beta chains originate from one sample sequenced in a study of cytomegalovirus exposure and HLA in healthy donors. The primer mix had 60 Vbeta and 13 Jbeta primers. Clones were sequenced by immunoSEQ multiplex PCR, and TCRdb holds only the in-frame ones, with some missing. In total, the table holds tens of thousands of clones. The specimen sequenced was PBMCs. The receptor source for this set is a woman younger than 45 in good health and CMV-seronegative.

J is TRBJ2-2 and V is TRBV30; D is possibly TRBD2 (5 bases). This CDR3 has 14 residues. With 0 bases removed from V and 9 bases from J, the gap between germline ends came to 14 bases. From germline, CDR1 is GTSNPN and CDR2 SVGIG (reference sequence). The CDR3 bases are TGTGCCTGGAGTGTAATGGGGAGACTGAGGGAGCTGTTTTTT. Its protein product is CAWSVMGRLRELFF. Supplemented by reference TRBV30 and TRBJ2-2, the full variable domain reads SQTIHQWPATLVQPVGSPLSLECTVEGTSNPNLYWYRQAAGRGLQLLFYSVGIGQISSEVPQNLSASRPQDRQFILSSKKLLLSDSGFYLCAWSVMGRLRELFFGEGSRLTVL.

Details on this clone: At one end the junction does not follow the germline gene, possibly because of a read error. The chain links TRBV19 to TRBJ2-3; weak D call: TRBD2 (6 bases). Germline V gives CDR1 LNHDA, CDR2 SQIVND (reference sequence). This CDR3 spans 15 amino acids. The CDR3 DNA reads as TGTGCCAGTAAGGAGGGCATCTCTAGCACAGATAAGCAGTATTTT. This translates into CASKEGISSTDKQYF.

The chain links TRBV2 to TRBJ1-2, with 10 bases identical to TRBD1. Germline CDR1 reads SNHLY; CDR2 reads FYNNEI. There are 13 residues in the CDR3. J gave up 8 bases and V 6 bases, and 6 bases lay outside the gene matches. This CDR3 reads CASSGTGVGGYTF. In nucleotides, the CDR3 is TGTGCCAGCAGCGGGACAGGGGTCGGAGGCTACACCTTC. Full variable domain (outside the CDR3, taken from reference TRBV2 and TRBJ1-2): EPEVTQTPSHQVTQMGQEVILRCVPISNHLYFYWYRQILGQKVEFLVSFYNNEISEKSEIFDDQFSVERPDGSNFTLKIRSTKLEDSAMYFCASSGTGVGGYTFGSGTRLTVV.

The CDR3 reads CARSPEYSNQPQHF. CDR3 DNA: TGTGCCAGAAGCCCAGAATATAGCAATCAGCCCCAGCATTTT. The rearrangement uses TRBV5-3 and TRBJ1-5; no clear D gene. TRBV5-3 qualifies as an ORF whose function is uncertain. The V and J ends lost 4 bases and 0 bases respectively, with 8 bases between them. This CDR3 is 14 amino acids long.

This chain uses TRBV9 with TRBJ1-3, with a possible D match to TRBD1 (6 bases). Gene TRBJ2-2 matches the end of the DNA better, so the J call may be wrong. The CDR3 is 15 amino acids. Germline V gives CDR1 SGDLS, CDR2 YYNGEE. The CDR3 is CASSVSARGTGELFF. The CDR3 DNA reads TGTGCCAGCAGCGTGTCTGCTAGGGGGACCGGGGAGCTGTTTTTT.